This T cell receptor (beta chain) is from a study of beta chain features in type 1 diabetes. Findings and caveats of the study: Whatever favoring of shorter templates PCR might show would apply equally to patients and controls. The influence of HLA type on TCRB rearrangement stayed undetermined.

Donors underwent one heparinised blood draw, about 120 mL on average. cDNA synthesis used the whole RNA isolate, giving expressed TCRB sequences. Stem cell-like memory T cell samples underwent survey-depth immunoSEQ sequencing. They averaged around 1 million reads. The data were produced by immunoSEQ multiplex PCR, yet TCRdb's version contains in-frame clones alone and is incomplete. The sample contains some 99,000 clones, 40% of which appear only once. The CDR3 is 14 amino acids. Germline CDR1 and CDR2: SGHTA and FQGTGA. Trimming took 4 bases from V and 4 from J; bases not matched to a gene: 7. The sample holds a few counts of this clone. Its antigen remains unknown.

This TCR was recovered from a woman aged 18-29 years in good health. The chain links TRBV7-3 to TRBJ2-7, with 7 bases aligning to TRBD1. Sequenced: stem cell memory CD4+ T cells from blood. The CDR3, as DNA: TGTGCCAGCAGCTCTTGGGACAGACCTTACGAGCAGTACTTC. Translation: CASSSWDRPYEQYF.